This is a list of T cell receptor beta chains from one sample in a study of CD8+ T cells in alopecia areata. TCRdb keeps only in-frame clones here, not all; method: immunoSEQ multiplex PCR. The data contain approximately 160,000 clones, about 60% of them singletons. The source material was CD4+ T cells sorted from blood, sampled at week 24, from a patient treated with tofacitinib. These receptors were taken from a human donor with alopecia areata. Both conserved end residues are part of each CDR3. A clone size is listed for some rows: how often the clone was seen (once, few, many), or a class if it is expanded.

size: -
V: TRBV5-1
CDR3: CASSSGGATDTQYF

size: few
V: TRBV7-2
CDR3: CASSLDSGFEQYF

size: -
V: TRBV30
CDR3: CAWTAQNTEAFF

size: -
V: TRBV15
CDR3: CATSRDKGYNQPQHF

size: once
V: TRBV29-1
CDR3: CSVTRGMNTEAFF

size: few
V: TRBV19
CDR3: CASHREGELFF

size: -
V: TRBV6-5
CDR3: CASRDSLGQPQHF

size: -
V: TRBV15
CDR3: CATSRGGTGTLYGAFF

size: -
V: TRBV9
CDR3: CASSVDRDYGYTF

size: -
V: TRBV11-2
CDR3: CASSQATGLGETQYF

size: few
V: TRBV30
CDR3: CAWGLQGWGYGYTF

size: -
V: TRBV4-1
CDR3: CASSQVLRQNTGELFF

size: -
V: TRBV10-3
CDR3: CAISEGGTANSPLHF

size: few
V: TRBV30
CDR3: CACKTSSYEQYF

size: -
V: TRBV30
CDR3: CAGPGTQYGYTF

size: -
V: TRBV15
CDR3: CATSRRRDTEAFF

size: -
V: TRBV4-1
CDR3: CASSQAPILQGSAQETQYF

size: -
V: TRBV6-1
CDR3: CASSIRSNGYTF

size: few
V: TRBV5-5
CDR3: CASSLDTGNTEAFF

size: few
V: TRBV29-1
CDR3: CSVSGGGGNTIYF

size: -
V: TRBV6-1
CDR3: CASSEQGTDTQYF

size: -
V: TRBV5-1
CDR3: CASTQDATGELFF

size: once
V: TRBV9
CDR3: CASSVAPHGRKQETQYF

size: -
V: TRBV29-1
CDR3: CSVVVGGGDTQYF

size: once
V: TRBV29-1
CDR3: CSVDLTGQHAQYF

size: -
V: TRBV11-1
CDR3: CASSSEVGGYTF

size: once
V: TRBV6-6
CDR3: CASSYSASQETQYF

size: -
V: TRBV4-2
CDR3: CASSQTRTEPYQPQHF

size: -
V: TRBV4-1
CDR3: CASSQPSGGRWNSPLHF

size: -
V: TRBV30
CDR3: CAWDAGQKYTGELFF

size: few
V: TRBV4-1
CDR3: CASSQDRSGGRLAEAFF

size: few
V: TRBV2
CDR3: CASSEAPGQGKETQYF

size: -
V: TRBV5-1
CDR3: CASSFGQGARYEQYF

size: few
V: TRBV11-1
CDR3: CASSLGLGTTLNTGELFF

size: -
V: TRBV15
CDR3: CATSLNRENSPLHF

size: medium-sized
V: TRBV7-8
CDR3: CASSLTGSGANVLTF

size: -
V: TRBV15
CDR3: CATSRDGTRGNTIYF

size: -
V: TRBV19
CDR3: CASSPTGVETQYF

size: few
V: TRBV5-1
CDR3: CASSSQTGNTEAFF

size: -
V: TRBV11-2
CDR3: CASSMGVGVVGYGYTF

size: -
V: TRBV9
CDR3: CASSVSSGGSYEQYF

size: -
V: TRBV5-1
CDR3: CASSLGAISTDTQYF

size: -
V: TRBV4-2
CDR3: CASSQDLRYGYTF